The subject of this entry is one T cell receptor (beta chain). The antigen remains undetermined. The entry originates in a study of T-cell memory formation after mild COVID-19. Study-wide context: TCR clusters were mostly donor specific.

The study, taken as a whole, reports: Memory from before infection featured some responding clones, which suggests cross-reactive memory joined. Contracting CD4+ clones were located mainly in CM and EM, and CD8+ clones in EMRA.

Constant-segment primers and 5'RACE yielded cDNA libraries for TCR alpha and TCR beta, each carrying sample barcodes and UMIs. A single record per CDR3 protein comes from TCRdb applying MiXCR to the 5' RACE reads. The sample includes about 130,000 distinct CDR3 sequences, 15% to 20% of them seen just once. Germline V gene data show CDR1 as SGHVS and CDR2 as FQNEAQ. This CDR3 comprises 23 residues. After removal of 3 bases from V and 0 bases from J, the junction contained 19 bases not matched to a gene. The chain has TRBV7-8 and TRBJ2-1, with TRBD2 matching 14 bases. This clonotype was sampled from an adult woman who had mild COVID-19 (a few samples of this study predate the infection). Cell type and time point are not known. Specimen: PBMCs or a T cell subset sorted from them (not recorded which). The CDR3 region has the DNA TGTGCCAGCAGCTTGCTACTTAGATCCGGGACTAGCGGGAGTAGGAGCTCCTACAATGAGCAGTTCTTC. This translates into CASSLLLRSGTSGSRSSYNEQFF. Drawing the rest from reference TRBV7-8 and TRBJ2-1, the complete variable domain is GAGVSQSPRYKVAKRGQDVALRCDPISGHVSLFWYQQALGQGPEFLTYFQNEAQLDKSGLPSDRFFAERPEGSVSTLKIQRTQQEDSAVYLCASSLLLRSGTSGSRSSYNEQFFGPGTRLTVL.